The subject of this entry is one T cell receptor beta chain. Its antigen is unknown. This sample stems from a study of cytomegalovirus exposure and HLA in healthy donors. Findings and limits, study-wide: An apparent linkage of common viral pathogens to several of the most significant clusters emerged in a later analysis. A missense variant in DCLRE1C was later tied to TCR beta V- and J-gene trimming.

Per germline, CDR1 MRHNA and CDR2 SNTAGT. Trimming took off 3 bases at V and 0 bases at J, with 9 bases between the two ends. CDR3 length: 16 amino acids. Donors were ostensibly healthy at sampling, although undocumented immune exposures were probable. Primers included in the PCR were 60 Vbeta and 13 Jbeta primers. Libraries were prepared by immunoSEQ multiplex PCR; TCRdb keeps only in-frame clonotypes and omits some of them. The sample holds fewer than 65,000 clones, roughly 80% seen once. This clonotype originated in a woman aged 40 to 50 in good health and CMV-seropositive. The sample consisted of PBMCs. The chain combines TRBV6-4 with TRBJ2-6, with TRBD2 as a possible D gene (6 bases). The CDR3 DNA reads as TGTGCCAGCAGTGAGGGGGGTAGCTCTGGGGCCAACGTCCTGACTTTC. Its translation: CASSEGGSSGANVLTF.